Listed below are T cell receptor beta chains from one sample, sequenced in a study of T-cell memory formation after mild COVID-19. A single record per CDR3 protein comes from TCRdb applying MiXCR to the 5' RACE reads. The table has fewer than 300,000 distinct CDR3 sequences, 16% seen once. Input material: PBMCs or a T cell subset sorted from them (not recorded which). All receptors derive from a young man who had mild COVID-19 (a few samples of this study predate the infection). Cell type and time point are not known. The CDR3 runs from the conserved cysteine through the conserved F or W. The D gene is left open where the match is weak. Only some rows state a clone size, as once, few, many or a class for expanded clones.

clone_size d_call j_call v_call cdr3_nt cdr3_aa
- - TRBJ2-3 TRBV5-4 TGTGCCAGCAGCTCGGTCCTAGCGCTACCCACAGATACGCAGTATTTT CASSSVLALPTDTQYF
- TRBD1 TRBJ2-1 TRBV25-1 TGTGCCAGCAGTGATAGGACAGGGGGCAATGAGCAGTTCTTC CASSDRTGGNEQFF
few - TRBJ1-5 TRBV4-1 TGCGCCAGCAGCCAAGTGTTACAGGGTCATCAGCCCCAGCATTTT CASSQVLQGHQPQHF
- - TRBJ1-2 TRBV6-5 TGTGCCAGCAGCCCACAACGGATTTATGGCTACACCTTC CASSPQRIYGYTF
- - TRBJ2-1 TRBV12-3/TRBV12-4 TGTGCCATCCATCGGGCCTTCCCATACAATGAGCAGTTCTTC CAIHRAFPYNEQFF
few TRBD1 TRBJ1-4 TRBV6-6 TGTGCCAGCAGTTCCTGGATCCCAACAGGGGGCGCAAATGAAAAACTGTTTTTT CASSSWIPTGGANEKLFF
few TRBD2 TRBJ2-1 TRBV10-3 TGTGCCATCACCAGCGGGCTTCTAGCGGGGTCCAAACGTGGGGACAATGAGCAGTTCTTC CAITSGLLAGSKRGDNEQFF
- - TRBJ2-3 TRBV12-3/TRBV12-4 TGTGCTTGTCGGACGGTGGATACGCAGTATTTT CACRTVDTQYF
few - TRBJ2-3 TRBV5-1 TGCGCCAGCAGCCCGGAACCTACTAGCACAGATACGCAGTATTTT CASSPEPTSTDTQYF
- - TRBJ1-4 TRBV7-2 TGTGCCAGCAGCTTATCCCGGGGAGGGTGGGATGGAGAAAAACTGTTTTTT CASSLSRGGWDGEKLFF
few - TRBJ2-7 TRBV20-1 TGCAGTGCTAGCTCCACCCACTCCTACGAGCAGTACTTC CSASSTHSYEQYF
many - TRBJ2-1 TRBV4-3 TGCGCCAGCAGCCAAGATTGGGACAATGAGCAGTTCTTC CASSQDWDNEQFF
few - TRBJ2-3 TRBV5-1 TGCGCCAGCAGGCCGGTTCTAGGGATCACAGATACGCAGTATTTT CASRPVLGITDTQYF
- - TRBJ2-3 TRBV12-3/TRBV12-4 TGTGCCAGCAGTTTCCAGGAGGGCACAGATACGCAGTATTTT CASSFQEGTDTQYF
- TRBD2 TRBJ2-4 TRBV7-2 TGTGCCAGCAGCCCCTGGGGGACGGGGGGGGTTCAAAACATTCAGTACTTC CASSPWGTGGVQNIQYF
- TRBD2 TRBJ2-5 TRBV7-8 TGTGCCAGCAGCTTTTCGCTAGCGGGGGGGTATGAGACCCAGTACTTC CASSFSLAGGYETQYF
few - TRBJ1-5 TRBV2 TGTGCCAGCAGTGATACAGGGCCTCCCAATCAGCCCCAGCATTTT CASSDTGPPNQPQHF